This entry lists 22 T cell receptor beta chains sequenced from one sample in a study of CD8 T cells in Susac syndrome. Reverse transcription of 0.5 to 1 ug RNA was performed with random hexamers. TCRdb used MiXCR to reprocess the immunoSEQ multiplex PCR reads, holding one entry per CDR3 protein. Of 100,000 to 150,000 distinct CDR3 sequences listed, roughly 80% were seen once; the top ten hold roughly 0.53%. The sample was CD8+ T cells from PBMCs. The receptors originated from a human donor with multiple sclerosis.

The chain joins TRBV11-2 to TRBJ2-1; TRBD1 matches 8 bases. V was clipped by 11 bases and J by 5 bases; unmatched bases: 5. Per germline, CDR1 SGHAT and CDR2 FQNNGV. CDR3 length equals 12 residues. The CDR3 DNA reads TGTGCCGGAAAGACAGGGGACAATGAGCAGTTCTTC. It encodes CAGKTGDNEQFF.

This clonotype was seen only once. J is TRBJ1-6 and V is TRBV19; 7 nucleotides agree with TRBD1. The CDR3 contains 15 residues. The junction had 11 bases not matched to a gene; V was cut back by 5 bases and J by 10 bases. CDR1 is LNHDA, CDR2 SQIVND, per germline (reference sequence). The DNA for the CDR3 is TGTGCCAGTAGTCCATGGACAGGTCAACGGTCACCCCTCCACTTT. This codes for CASSPWTGQRSPLHF. Full variable domain (remainder filled in from reference TRBV19 and TRBJ1-6): DGGITQSPKYLFRKEGQNVTLSCEQNLNHDAMYWYRQDPGQGLRLIYYSQIVNDFQKGDIAEGYSVSREKKESFPLTVTSAQKNPTAFYLCASSPWTGQRSPLHFGNGTRLTVT.

This sequence joins TRBV27 and TRBJ1-1; tentative D call: TRBD1 (6 bases). This CDR3 has 19 amino acids. Germline V CDR1 and CDR2: MNHEY, SMNVEV (reference sequence). Trimming removed 6 bases at V and 0 bases at J, with 26 bases between. CDR3 in amino acids: CASRSGHPSNIRMNTEAFF. The CDR3 DNA follows: TGTGCCAGCAGGTCGGGACACCCATCGAACATTCGAATGAACACTGAAGCTTTCTTT.

The chain uses TRBV11-2 and TRBJ2-3; no firm D call. The CDR3 is made up of 15 amino acids. Trimming stripped 1 base from V and 2 bases from J, with 10 bases between. Germline lookup yields CDR1 SGHAT and CDR2 FQNNGV. The CDR3 DNA reads as TGTGCCAGCAGCTTAGGGGTTCAGGCCACAGATACGCAGTATTTT. Translation: CASSLGVQATDTQYF.

V usage is TRBV2 and J usage is TRBJ2-7; D unclear. Trimming pared 1 base from V and 2 bases from J, leaving 15 bases between. CDR1 is SNHLY and CDR2 is FYNNEI in the germline V gene. The CDR3 is 16 amino acids. The CDR3 DNA reads TGTGCCAGCAGTGAAGGCCCAGCCTCCTCGACCTACGAGCAGTACGTC. It is translated as CASSEGPASSTYEQYV.

As regards this clonotype: One junction end does not reproduce the germline sequence, and a read error may be involved. The gene calls are TRBV6-1 and TRBJ2-3; weak D call: TRBD2 (5 bases). Looked up from germline, CDR1 is MNHNS and CDR2 is SASEGT. The CDR3 covers 15 residues. The CDR3 coding sequence is TGTGCCATCAGTGAGCCTAGGACTTCCACAGATACGCAGTATTTT. Residues: CAISEPRTSTDTQYF.

This clonotype was picked up a small number of times. The chain combines TRBV6-5 with TRBJ2-7; TRBD2 matches at 11 bases. This CDR3 comprises 17 residues. Per the germline V gene, CDR1 is MNHEY and CDR2 is SVGAGI. V lost 5 bases to trimming and J lost 3 bases; unmatched junction nucleotides: 12. CDR3 loop: CASSTEIGTSGYYEQYF. The CDR3 nucleotides read TGTGCCAGCAGTACCGAGATAGGGACTAGCGGATACTACGAGCAGTACTTC.

This clonotype came up a few times. The genes are TRBV4-1 and TRBJ1-2; 7 nucleotides match TRBD1. This CDR3 spans 14 amino acids. V shed 5 bases, J shed 8 bases, and the junction held 11 bases outside the gene matches. CDR1 and CDR2 (germline): MGHRA, YSYEKL. CDR3 residues: CASSSAEGANGYTF. The CDR3 DNA follows: TGCGCCAGCAGCTCCGCGGAGGGGGCTAACGGCTACACCTTC.

The chain combines TRBV2 with TRBJ2-7; 7 nucleotides match TRBD1. Germline V gene sequence: CDR1 SNHLY, CDR2 FYNNEI. The junction had 3 bases not matched to a gene; V was cut back by 2 bases and J by 2 bases. This CDR3 spans 14 amino acids. CDR3 coding DNA: TGTGCCAGCAGTGAACGGGACAGAGCCTACGAGCAGTACTTC. Translating it yields CASSERDRAYEQYF.

The V and J genes are TRBV9 and TRBJ1-1, with D possibly being TRBD1 (6 bases). Germline V lookup: CDR1 SGDLS, CDR2 YYNGEE. The ends were cut back, 4 bases at V and 7 bases at J, with 17 bases in the middle. CDR3 length: 14 residues. The CDR3 nucleotides read TGTGCCAGCAGCTCAGAGGACAGCAATATTGAAGCTTTCTTT. It is translated as CASSSEDSNIEAFF.

Here the CDR3 DNA reads TGTGCCAGCAGCTCCGTACTAGCGCACAATGAGCAGTTCTTC. Its translation: CASSSVLAHNEQFF. The V and J genes are TRBV7-9 and TRBJ2-1; 7 nucleotides line up with TRBD2. Germline CDR1 and CDR2: SEHNR and FQNEAQ (reference sequence). This CDR3 comprises 14 residues. V dropped 4 bases and J dropped 5; count of bases not matched to a gene: 5.

The V call is TRBV4-1, the J call TRBJ1-4, with 9 bases matching TRBD1. The CDR3 is 16 residues long. Germline V CDR1 and CDR2: MGHRA, YSYEKL. Losses at the gene ends were 0 bases for V and 5 bases for J; bases not matched to a gene: 4. Here the CDR3 reads CASSQDGDRVNEKLFF. The CDR3 bases are TGCGCCAGCAGCCAAGATGGGGACAGGGTCAATGAAAAACTGTTTTTT.

V and J are TRBV5-1 and TRBJ2-5; D unclear. Germline V gene data show CDR1 as SGHRS and CDR2 as YFSETQ. The CDR3 has 13 amino acids. The V end was cut by 1 base, the J end by 2 bases, with 6 bases between. CDR3 protein: CASSLSDQETQYF. CDR3 coding DNA: TGCGCCAGCAGCTTGTCGGATCAAGAGACCCAGTACTTC.

The CDR3 spells CASSIRGSPNEQFF. The CDR3 nucleotides are TGTGCCAGCAGTATCCGCGGTTCTCCCAATGAGCAGTTCTTC. V and J are TRBV27 and TRBJ2-1; D unclear. The V gene's germline CDR1 is MNHEY and CDR2 SMNVEV (reference sequence). The CDR3 has 14 residues. The V end was cut by 5 bases, the J end by 6 bases, with 14 bases between.

Of note for this clonotype: One junction end does not reproduce the germline sequence, and a read error may be involved. The V and J genes are TRBV27 and TRBJ2-3, with 10 bases aligning to TRBD2. CDR3 length: 13 residues. Germline assignment: CDR1 MNHEY and CDR2 SMNVEV (reference sequence). CDR3 sequence (DNA): TGTGCCAGCAGTTCTAGCGGGGGAGATACGCATTATTTT. This encodes CASSSSGGDTHYF.

This chain joins TRBV12-3 or TRBV12-4 and TRBJ1-1; D is perhaps TRBD1 (6 bases). The CDR3 loop spans 15 amino acids. V was cut by 3 bases and J by 0 bases, with 11 bases left in between. The CDR3 DNA reads as TGTGCCAGCAGTTTCGGTACAGGGCTGAACACTGAAGCTTTCTTT. Translation: CASSFGTGLNTEAFF.

The chain couples TRBV9 to TRBJ1-4; possibly TRBD1 for D (5 bases). Germline CDR1 is SGDLS and CDR2 is YYNGEE. V was shortened by 4 bases and J by 6 bases, with 16 bases between the two germline ends. There are 15 residues in the CDR3. The CDR3 reads CASSPGRPGDEKLFF. DNA for the CDR3: TGTGCCAGCAGCCCAGGGCGCCCCGGGGATGAAAAACTGTTTTTT.

V is TRBV4-1 and J is TRBJ2-1; 7 bases map to TRBD2. Trimming removed 0 bases from V and 1 base from J; junction bases left unmatched: 15. The CDR3 has 20 residues. CDR1 is MGHRA, CDR2 YSYEKL, per germline. The CDR3 region is CASSQDPGEGLWRSYNEQFF. The CDR3 coding sequence is TGCGCCAGCAGCCAAGACCCCGGGGAGGGACTATGGCGGTCCTACAATGAGCAGTTCTTC.

The chain employs TRBV5-1 and TRBJ2-7, with D possibly being TRBD1 (5 bases). This CDR3 is 14 amino acids long. The germline V gene has CDR1 SGHRS and CDR2 YFSETQ. V was clipped by 4 bases and J by 0 bases, with 11 bases between them. CDR3 in amino acids: CASSPTGRSYEQYF. The DNA of the CDR3 is TGCGCCAGCAGCCCCACAGGACGCTCCTACGAGCAGTACTTC.

The chain employs TRBV7-2 and TRBJ1-2, with D unclear. Germline V CDR1 and CDR2: SGHTA, FQGNSA. V lost 4 bases and J lost 8, with 20 bases in between. This CDR3 is built from 15 residues. The CDR3 coding sequence is TGTGCCAGCAGCTCCCCTGACTGGTACCATGGAGGCTACACCTTC. Amino acid sequence: CASSSPDWYHGGYTF.

V gene TRBV11-2 combines with J gene TRBJ1-2; a weak D match, TRBD1 (6 bases). CDR3 length: 17 amino acids. V was clipped by 5 bases and J by 7 bases, with 26 bases between them. Germline CDR1 is SGHAT and CDR2 is FQNNGV. The DNA of the CDR3 is TGTGCCAGCAGCCCCGTGCTCGGGGGCCGCGTGAAAGGTGGCTACACCTTC. It codes for CASSPVLGGRVKGGYTF.

This chain connects TRBV27 to TRBJ2-3; D could derive from TRBD1 or TRBD2 (6 bases each). The CDR3 length is 14 residues. V lost 2 bases, J lost 7 bases, and 13 bases lay in between. CDR1 is MNHEY, CDR2 SMNVEV, per germline (reference sequence). The CDR3 region has the DNA TGTGCCAGCAGTTTAGGGGGGCAATTCAATACGCAGTATTTT. Translation: CASSLGGQFNTQYF.